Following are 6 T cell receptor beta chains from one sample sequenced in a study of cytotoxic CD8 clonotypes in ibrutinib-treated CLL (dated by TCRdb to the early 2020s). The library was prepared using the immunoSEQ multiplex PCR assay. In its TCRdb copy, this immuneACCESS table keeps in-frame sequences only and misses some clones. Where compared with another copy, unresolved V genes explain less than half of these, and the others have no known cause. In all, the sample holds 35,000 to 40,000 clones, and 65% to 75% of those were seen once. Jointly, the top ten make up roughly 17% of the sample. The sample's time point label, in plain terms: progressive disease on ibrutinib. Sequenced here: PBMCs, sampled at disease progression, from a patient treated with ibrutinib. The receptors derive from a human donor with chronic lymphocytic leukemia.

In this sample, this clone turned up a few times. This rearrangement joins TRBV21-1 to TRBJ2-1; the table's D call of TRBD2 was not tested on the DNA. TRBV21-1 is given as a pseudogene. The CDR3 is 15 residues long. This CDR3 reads CASSKGGSPGNEQFF. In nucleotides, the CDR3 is TGTGCCAGCAGCAAAGGAGGTTCTCCTGGCAATGAGCAGTTCTTC.

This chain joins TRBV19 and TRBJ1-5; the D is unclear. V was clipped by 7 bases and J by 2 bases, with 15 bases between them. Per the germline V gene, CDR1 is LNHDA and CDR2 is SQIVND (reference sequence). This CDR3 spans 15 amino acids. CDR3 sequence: CASTPVGPGNQPQHF. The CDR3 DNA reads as TGTGCCAGTACCCCAGTCGGGCCCGGCAATCAGCCCCAGCATTTT.

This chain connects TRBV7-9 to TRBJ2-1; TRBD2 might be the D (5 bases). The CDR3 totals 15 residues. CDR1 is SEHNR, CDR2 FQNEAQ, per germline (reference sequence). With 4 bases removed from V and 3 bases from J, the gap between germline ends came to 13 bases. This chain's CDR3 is CASSYVDWIYNEQFF. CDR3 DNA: TGTGCCAGCAGCTACGTGGACTGGATCTACAATGAGCAGTTCTTC.

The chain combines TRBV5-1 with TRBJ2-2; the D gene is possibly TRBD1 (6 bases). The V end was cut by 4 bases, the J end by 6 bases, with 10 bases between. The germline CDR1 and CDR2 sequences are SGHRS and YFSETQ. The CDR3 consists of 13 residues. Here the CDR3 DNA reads TGCGCCAGCAGCAACACAGGGTCCGGGGAGCTGTTTTTT. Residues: CASSNTGSGELFF.

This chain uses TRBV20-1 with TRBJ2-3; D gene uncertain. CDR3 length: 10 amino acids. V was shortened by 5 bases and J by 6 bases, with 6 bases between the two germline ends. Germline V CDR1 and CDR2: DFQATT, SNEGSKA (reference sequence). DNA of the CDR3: TGCAGTGCTCTGGGGGATACGCAGTATTTT. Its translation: CSALGDTQYF.

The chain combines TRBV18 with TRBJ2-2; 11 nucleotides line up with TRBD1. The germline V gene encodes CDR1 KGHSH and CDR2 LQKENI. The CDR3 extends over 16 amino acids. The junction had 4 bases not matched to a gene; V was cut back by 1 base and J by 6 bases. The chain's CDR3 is CASSPQDRGLSGELFF. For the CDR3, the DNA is TGTGCCAGCTCACCACAGGACAGGGGGCTCTCCGGGGAGCTGTTTTTT.